The present TCR beta chain was sequenced within a study of human versus mouse CDR3 diversity and MHC coevolution. General observations from the study: On average, humans showed more CDR3 deletions and insertions than mice. Some 1.6 million TCR beta clonotypes were estimated for humans, the largest repertoire.

On this clone itself: Its antigen is undetermined.

Using immunoSEQ multiplex PCR, the repertoire was profiled, and TCRdb retains in-frame clones only, with some absent. The data contain around 77,000 clones, around 92% of them seen just once; the ten biggest clones take up less than 0.19%. Germline V gives CDR1 LNHNV, CDR2 YYDKDF (reference sequence). The ends lost 1 base at V and 10 bases at J; junction bases unmatched: 6. The CDR3 loop spans 15 amino acids. The sequence was obtained from a person between 25 and 69 years old in good health. V is TRBV15 and J is TRBJ2-1, with 11 bases that match TRBD1. Input material: naive CD4+ T cells from blood. Subset noted: CD45RO-negative CD62L-positive naive CD4 T cells. CDR3 sequence reads: CATSRGGQGVSEQFF. Written as DNA, the CDR3 is TGTGCCACCAGCAGAGGGGGACAGGGGGTTAGCGAGCAGTTCTTC.